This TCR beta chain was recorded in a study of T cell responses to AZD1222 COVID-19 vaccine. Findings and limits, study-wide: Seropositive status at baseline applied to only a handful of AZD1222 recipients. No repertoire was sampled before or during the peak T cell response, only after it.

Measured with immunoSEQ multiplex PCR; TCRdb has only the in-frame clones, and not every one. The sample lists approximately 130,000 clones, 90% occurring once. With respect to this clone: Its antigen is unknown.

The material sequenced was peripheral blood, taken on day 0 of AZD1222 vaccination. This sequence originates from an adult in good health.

Written as DNA, the CDR3 is TGTGCCACCAGCAGAGATAGGACAGGGCATAGCAATCAGCCCCAGCATTTT. Encoded protein: CATSRDRTGHSNQPQHF. The V and J genes are TRBV15 and TRBJ1-5; TRBD1 matches at 8 bases. With V trimmed by 0 bases and J by 0 bases, 4 bases remained unmatched. CDR1 is LNHNV and CDR2 is YYDKDF in the germline V gene (reference sequence). This CDR3 has 17 amino acids.